Listed below are T cell receptor beta chains from one sample, sequenced in a study of T cells in Graves' hyperthyroidism and ophthalmopathy. Via MiXCR, TCRdb re-called the multiplex PCR reads, giving one row per CDR3 protein. The table has about 760,000 distinct CDR3 sequences, approximately 36% seen once; the top ten hold around 31%. Sequencing input: blood. These receptor sequences come from a woman aged 40-49 years with Graves' hyperthyroidism. CDR3s include the opening cysteine and the closing phenylalanine or tryptophan.

J gene	V gene	CDR3 protein
TRBJ1-1	TRBV19	CASHPRQGAEAFF
TRBJ2-7	TRBV7-8	CASSLAAGVGEQYF
TRBJ2-2	TRBV7-2	CASSLVPPSGELFF
TRBJ2-5	TRBV4-3	CASSPTAQGTQYF
TRBJ1-4	TRBV5-1	CASSQDRPPEKLFF
TRBJ2-5	TRBV7-2	CASSSSGQRETQYF
TRBJ2-7	TRBV7-9	CASSSSGQPGEQYF
TRBJ2-7	TRBV10-3	CAISETPRGPTRDEQYF
TRBJ1-6	TRBV25-1	CASSSPGTLNSPLHF
TRBJ2-6	TRBV6-5	CASSPLSLGANVLTF
TRBJ1-3	TRBV7-2	CVSSSQGAGGNTIYF
TRBJ2-2	TRBV20-1	CSARGGTNTGELFF
TRBJ1-5	TRBV12-3/TRBV12-4	CASSRTGGEAPNQPQHF
TRBJ2-5	TRBV5-1	CASSSGSKETQYF
TRBJ2-5	TRBV6-2/TRBV6-3	CASSYRAQETQYF
TRBJ1-5	TRBV12-3/TRBV12-4	CASSFRQGILQPQHF
TRBJ1-5	TRBV10-3	CAIATGTNQPQHF
TRBJ1-1	TRBV11-3	CASSLVGWTVSTEAFF
TRBJ2-2	TRBV10-3	CAISDLAGDGELFF
TRBJ2-7	TRBV2	CASRGGTSVTYEQYF
TRBJ1-5	TRBV6-5	CASSRRPFSGQPQHF
TRBJ2-7	TRBV7-2	CASSPAGTDAFEQYF
TRBJ1-6	TRBV9	CASSSELLSPLHF
TRBJ1-4	TRBV19	CASSSLDSFNEKLFF
TRBJ2-7	TRBV4-1	CASSQDYRVYEQYF
TRBJ1-2	TRBV9	CASSSRGGLSYTF
TRBJ2-5	TRBV7-9	CASSLSSGNRAQETQYF
TRBJ1-6	TRBV12-3/TRBV12-4	CASSPQSSYNSPLHF
TRBJ1-2	TRBV19	CASSILDRRLQLYGYTF
.	TRBV7-6	CASSPEAPSYNEQFF
TRBJ2-5	TRBV6-2/TRBV6-3	CASKRELETQYF
TRBJ1-1	TRBV6-5	CASIRGERNTEAFF
TRBJ2-7	TRBV12-3/TRBV12-4	CASSPGILEQYF
TRBJ1-3	TRBV7-2	CASSQVAFSSGNTIYF
TRBJ1-1	TRBV10-3	CAIRPHGGGNTEAFF
TRBJ2-2	TRBV27	CASRAGGITGELFF
TRBJ1-5	TRBV7-2	CASSFQLQPQHF
TRBJ1-5	TRBV27	CASSFGIYQPQHF
.	TRBV24-1	CATRPRDRDYNEQFF
TRBJ2-7	TRBV7-2	CASSSQQFYEQYF